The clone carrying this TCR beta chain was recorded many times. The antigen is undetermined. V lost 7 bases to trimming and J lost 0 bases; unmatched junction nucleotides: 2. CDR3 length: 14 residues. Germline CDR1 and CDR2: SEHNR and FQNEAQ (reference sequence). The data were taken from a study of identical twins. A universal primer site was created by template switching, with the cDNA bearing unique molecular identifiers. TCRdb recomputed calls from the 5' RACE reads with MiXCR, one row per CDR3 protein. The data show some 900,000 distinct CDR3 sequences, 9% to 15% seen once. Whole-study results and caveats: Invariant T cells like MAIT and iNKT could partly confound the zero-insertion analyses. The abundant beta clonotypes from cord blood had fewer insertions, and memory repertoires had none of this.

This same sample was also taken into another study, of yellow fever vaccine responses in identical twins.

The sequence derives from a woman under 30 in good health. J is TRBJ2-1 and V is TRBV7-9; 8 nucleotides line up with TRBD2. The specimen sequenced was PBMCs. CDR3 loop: CASKREGSYNEQFF. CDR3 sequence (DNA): TGTGCCAGCAAACGGGAGGGCTCCTACAATGAGCAGTTCTTC.